This T cell receptor beta chain was documented in a study of beta chain features in type 1 diabetes. General study results and limits: Compared with healthy donors, patients appeared to share more similar naive, central memory and regulatory TCRB repertoires.

Sequencing targeted expressed TCRB transcripts, as all isolated RNA had been reverse transcribed. Only in-frame clones appear in the TCRdb table, and some are missing; sequencing was by immunoSEQ multiplex PCR. The sample records 250,000 to 350,000 clones, about 10% being singletons. This clone was recorded a few times. The antigen is unknown. This clonotype originated in a woman in her 30s in good health. Material: naive CD4+ T cells from blood.

The CDR3, as DNA: TGTGCCATCAGTGATCGGGACAGGGGATCCTACGAGCAGTACTTC. It encodes CAISDRDRGSYEQYF. This chain uses TRBV10-3 with TRBJ2-7; TRBD1 aligns across 10 bases. The germline CDR1 and CDR2 sequences are ENHRY and SYGVKD. The CDR3 totals 15 residues. Trimming removed 3 bases from V and 1 base from J; junction bases left unmatched: 3.